These 27 T cell receptor beta chains came from one sample sequenced in a study of CD8+ T cells in alopecia areata. Following RNA extraction, reverse transcription yielded cDNA that acted as the sequencing template. Clones were sequenced by immunoSEQ multiplex PCR, and TCRdb holds only the in-frame ones, with some missing. Among 130,000 to 150,000 clones listed, approximately 50% were seen once. The sample was CD4+ T cells sorted from blood, taken at week 0. The receptor set was obtained from a human donor with alopecia areata.

This rearrangement joins TRBV5-1 to TRBJ1-4; maybe TRBD1 (6 bases). CDR1 is SGHRS and CDR2 is YFSETQ in the germline V gene. V gave up 1 base and J gave up 0 bases, with 16 bases separating them. The CDR3 is made up of 18 amino acids. The DNA for the CDR3 is TGCGCCAGCAGCTTGCGGGGGCGCGGGGGCGCAACTAATGAAAAACTGTTTTTT. Translating it yields CASSLRGRGGATNEKLFF. Filled out from reference TRBV5-1 and TRBJ1-4, the complete variable domain reads KAGVTQTPRYLIKTRGQQVTLSCSPISGHRSVSWYQQTPGQGLQFLFEYFSETQRNKGNFPGRFSGRQFSNSRSEMNVSTLELGDSALYLCASSLRGRGGATNEKLFFGSGTQLSVL.

This rearrangement joins TRBV15 to TRBJ2-7; the match to TRBD1 covers 12 bases. The V and J ends lost 1 base and 5 bases, in that order; junction bases with no gene match: 3. The CDR3 consists of 15 residues. The germline V gene encodes CDR1 LNHNV and CDR2 YYDKDF (reference sequence). CDR3 sequence reads: CATSRAGTGGDEQYF. Written as DNA, the CDR3 is TGTGCCACCAGCAGAGCCGGGACAGGGGGCGACGAGCAGTACTTC.

Concerning this clone: Other DNA variants within this sample encode the same CDR3. The rearrangement links TRBV18 to TRBJ2-3; D is ambiguous. The CDR3 sequence is 12 residues long. CDR1 and CDR2 from the germline V gene are KGHSH and LQKENI. The V end was cut by 2 bases, the J end by 6 bases, with 6 bases between. CDR3 sequence: CASSPRTDTQYF. The CDR3, as DNA: TGTGCCAGCTCACCAAGAACGGATACGCAGTATTTT.

The V call is TRBV5-4, the J call TRBJ2-7; 7 bases fit TRBD2. V shed 0 bases and J 1 base; nucleotides not matched to a gene: 10. CDR1 is SGHNT, CDR2 YYREEE, per germline (reference sequence). The CDR3 loop spans 17 amino acids. The CDR3 loop is CASSLGGGSPESYEQYF. The CDR3 bases are TGTGCCAGCAGCTTGGGCGGCGGGAGCCCCGAATCCTACGAGCAGTACTTC. Complete variable domain (other parts from reference TRBV5-4 and TRBJ2-7): ETGVTQSPTHLIKTRGQQVTLRCSSQSGHNTVSWYQQALGQGPQFIFQYYREEENGRGNFPPRFSGLQFPNYSSELNVNALELDDSALYLCASSLGGGSPESYEQYFGPGTRLTVT.

The chain has TRBV29-1 and TRBJ2-4; either TRBD1 or TRBD2 may supply D (5 bases each). V lost 6 bases and J 2 bases, leaving 20 bases between the germline ends. Germline values: CDR1 SQVTM, CDR2 ANQGSEA. The CDR3 is 16 amino acids. The CDR3 DNA reads TGCAGCGTGTCCGGGACCCCTGGCGCTACCAAAAACATTCAGTACTTC. Translating gives CSVSGTPGATKNIQYF.

This clone was counted a few times. The chain joins TRBV29-1 to TRBJ2-5, with TRBD1 identical over 10 bases. CDR1 is SQVTM, CDR2 ANQGSEA, per germline. Losses at the gene ends were 5 bases for V and 5 bases for J; bases not matched to a gene: 8. The CDR3 has 14 residues. The CDR3 loop reads CSVPGQGVWETQYF. DNA of the CDR3: TGCAGCGTTCCTGGACAGGGGGTTTGGGAGACCCAGTACTTC.

The rearrangement uses TRBV30 and TRBJ1-1; no definite D call. The CDR3 spans 14 residues. Trimming removed 0 bases from V and 0 bases from J, with 8 bases in between. The germline gives CDR1 GTSNPN, CDR2 SVGIG (reference sequence). The CDR3 DNA follows: TGTGCCTGGAGTGTACGGCGCCTGAACACTGAAGCTTTCTTT. Translated: CAWSVRRLNTEAFF.

This clone was seen a handful of times. The rearrangement uses TRBV29-1 and TRBJ2-1; TRBD2 aligns across 14 bases. This CDR3 comprises 15 residues. Trimming removed 2 bases from V and 7 bases from J; junction bases left unmatched: 4. CDR1 is SQVTM and CDR2 is ANQGSEA in the germline V gene. CDR3 sequence: CSVERTSGRWNEQFF. The CDR3 nucleotides read TGCAGCGTTGAAAGGACTAGCGGGAGGTGGAATGAGCAGTTCTTC.

CDR3: CASSPTGTGNTIYF. The CDR3 coding sequence is TGTGCCAGCAGTCCTACAGGGACAGGAAACACCATATATTTT. This chain connects TRBV6-5 to TRBJ1-3; weak D call: TRBD1 (6 bases). The germline V gene has CDR1 MNHEY and CDR2 SVGAGI. Deletions cut 5 bases from V and 4 bases from J, with 12 bases between. This CDR3 has 14 amino acids.

The chain combines TRBV29-1 with TRBJ2-1, with TRBD2 matching over 9 bases. After removal of 7 bases from V and 7 bases from J, the junction contained 8 bases not matched to a gene. This CDR3 spans 13 amino acids. The germline CDR1 and CDR2 sequences are SQVTM and ANQGSEA. CDR3 DNA sequence: TGCAGCGCTCAGACTAGCGGATTAAATGAGCAGTTCTTC. This gives the protein CSAQTSGLNEQFF.

The chain's CDR3 is CASSQGGGSYGYTF. In DNA form, the CDR3 reads TGCGCCAGCAGCCAAGGAGGGGGTAGCTATGGCTACACCTTC. This rearrangement joins TRBV4-1 to TRBJ1-2, with a possible D match to TRBD1 (6 bases). Germline CDR1 and CDR2: MGHRA and YSYEKL. The V gene lost 1 base and the J gene lost 4 bases, with 10 bases spanning the gap. This CDR3 has 14 amino acids.

This chain connects TRBV5-1 to TRBJ2-1; D is undetermined. The CDR3 has 13 amino acids. The ends were cut back, 2 bases at V and 6 bases at J, with 9 bases in the middle. Per germline, CDR1 SGHRS and CDR2 YFSETQ. This CDR3 reads CASSFGELNEQFF. CDR3 nucleotide sequence: TGCGCCAGCAGCTTTGGCGAACTCAATGAGCAGTTCTTC.

Concerning this clone itself: Other DNA sequences in the sample encode the same CDR3. The CDR3 nucleotides read TGTGCCAGCTCACCGGGACAGCAAGAGACCCAGTACTTC. This gives the protein CASSPGQQETQYF. The V call is TRBV18, the J call TRBJ2-5, with TRBD1 identical over 7 bases. V gave up 3 bases and J gave up 2 bases; unmatched junction bases: 0. This CDR3 has 13 amino acids. Germline values: CDR1 KGHSH, CDR2 LQKENI.

CDR3 sequence: CASSPTGPKNIQYF. The CDR3 coding sequence is TGTGCCAGCAGCCCGACAGGTCCCAAAAACATTCAGTACTTC. This chain joins TRBV6-5 and TRBJ2-4; a possible D gene is TRBD1 (6 bases). Trimming stripped 6 bases from V and 2 bases from J, with 11 bases between. CDR1 is MNHEY and CDR2 is SVGAGI in the germline V gene. The CDR3 is 14 residues long.

This clone was recorded a few times. V usage is TRBV29-1 and J usage is TRBJ1-1; 7 nucleotides align to TRBD1. V dropped 2 bases and J dropped 4; count of bases not matched to a gene: 7. The germline V gene encodes CDR1 SQVTM and CDR2 ANQGSEA. CDR3 length: 14 residues. The CDR3 is CSVEKGTVSTEAFF. For the CDR3, the DNA is TGCAGCGTTGAAAAAGGGACAGTTAGCACTGAAGCTTTCTTT. Filled out from reference TRBV29-1 and TRBJ1-1, the complete variable domain reads SAVISQKPSRDICQRGTSLTIQCQVDSQVTMMFWYRQQPGQSLTLIATANQGSEATYESGFVIDKFPISRPNLTFSTLTVSNMSPEDSSIYLCSVEKGTVSTEAFFGQGTRLTVV.

The chain's CDR3 is CACHKRTGGTGELFF. CDR3 nucleotides: TGCGCCTGCCATAAGAGGACAGGGGGCACCGGGGAGCTGTTTTTT. The V gene is TRBV23-1, the J gene TRBJ2-2, with 10 nucleotides matching TRBD1. TRBV23-1 is designated an ORF whose function remains uncertain. The J segment lost 4 bases and the V segment lost 11 bases, leaving 10 bases of the junction unmatched. CDR3 length equals 15 residues.

The chain links TRBV5-6 to TRBJ2-2, with 8 bases aligning to TRBD2. The CDR3 is 15 amino acids. The germline V gene encodes CDR1 SGHDT and CDR2 YYEEEE. V was clipped by 4 bases and J by 4 bases; unmatched bases: 6. The CDR3: CASSREGLVTGELFF. CDR3 bases: TGTGCCAGCAGCCGGGAGGGACTAGTCACCGGGGAGCTGTTTTTT.

The chain combines TRBV29-1 with TRBJ2-3; TRBD2 matches at 8 bases. The germline gives CDR1 SQVTM, CDR2 ANQGSEA. The J segment lost 6 bases and the V segment lost 6 bases, leaving 5 bases of the junction unmatched. The CDR3 consists of 12 residues. The CDR3 nucleotides read TGCAGCGTAGAGCGGGGGTCGGATACGCAGTATTTT. It is translated as CSVERGSDTQYF.

This clone was recorded at least ten times. The chain is built from TRBV28 and TRBJ2-3; 7 nucleotides line up with TRBD2. CDR1 MDHEN and CDR2 SYDVKM come from the germline V gene. This CDR3 comprises 17 residues. The J segment lost 5 bases and the V segment lost 5 bases, leaving 16 bases of the junction unmatched. The CDR3 region is CASSPLTGGMVIDTQYF. The CDR3 region has the DNA TGTGCCAGCAGTCCCCTGACGGGAGGAATGGTTATAGATACGCAGTATTTT.

The chain is built from TRBV19 and TRBJ2-5; D might be TRBD1 or TRBD2, each matching 6 bases. The CDR3 extends over 13 amino acids. Trimming took 5 bases from V and 7 from J, leaving 14 bases between them. Germline values: CDR1 LNHDA, CDR2 SQIVND (reference sequence). The CDR3 reads CASSGGLRGTQYF. CDR3 in DNA: TGTGCCAGTAGTGGGGGGCTGCGAGGGACCCAGTACTTC.

V usage is TRBV6-1 and J usage is TRBJ2-7, with a weak D call TRBD1 (5 bases). The CDR3 length is 13 residues. Germline values: CDR1 MNHNS, CDR2 SASEGT. Trimming took off 6 bases at V and 5 bases at J, with 14 bases between the two ends. In DNA, the CDR3 is TGTGCCAGCAGCACCCTACACAGGCACGAGCAGTACTTC. Protein sequence: CASSTLHRHEQYF.

The rearrangement links TRBV9 to TRBJ2-2, with D hard to call. Germline V gene lookup returns CDR1 SGDLS and CDR2 YYNGEE. Trimming removed 4 bases at V and 11 bases at J, with 9 bases between. The CDR3 has 11 amino acids. The CDR3 sequence: CASSYDRELFF. The CDR3 nucleotides read TGTGCCAGCAGCTACGACCGCGAGCTGTTTTTT.

The rearrangement links TRBV29-1 to TRBJ2-2; 7 bases line up with TRBD1. The germline gives CDR1 SQVTM, CDR2 ANQGSEA. The CDR3 has 13 residues. J gave up 6 bases and V 5 bases, and 6 bases lay outside the gene matches. CDR3 sequence (DNA): TGCAGCGTTTGGACAGGCAAGGCCGGGGAGCTGTTTTTT. This sequence encodes CSVWTGKAGELFF.

There are a few counts of this clone. The rearrangement links TRBV19 to TRBJ2-7; 9 bases map to TRBD1. There are 12 residues in the CDR3. The germline gives CDR1 LNHDA, CDR2 SQIVND (reference sequence). V shed 9 bases and J 6 bases; nucleotides not matched to a gene: 6. Written as DNA, the CDR3 is TGTGCCAGCGGACAGGGGCGGTCCGAGCAGTACTTC. Encoded protein: CASGQGRSEQYF.

Turning to this clone: Its ends do not fully match the called genes, so a read error is possible. This CDR3 reads CAWSLTGPQKF. The CDR3 nucleotides read TGTGCCTGGAGTCTAACGGGACCTCAGAAGTTT. The rearrangement uses TRBV30 and TRBJ1-4, with D tentatively TRBD1 (5 bases). Germline CDR1 and CDR2: GTSNPN and SVGIG (reference sequence). This CDR3 is built from 11 residues.

V is TRBV7-2 and J is TRBJ2-7, with TRBD2 matching 8 bases. The CDR3 length is 16 residues. Germline CDR1 is SGHTA and CDR2 is FQGNSA. With V trimmed by 0 bases and J by 2 bases, 6 bases remained unmatched. The CDR3 here is CASSLARSGRPYEQYF. The CDR3 region has the DNA TGTGCCAGCAGCTTAGCCCGGAGCGGGAGACCCTACGAGCAGTACTTC.

This CDR3 reads CASSPSGETQYF. The CDR3, as DNA: TGTGCCAGCAGTCCCTCTGGGGAGACCCAGTACTTC. The gene calls are TRBV6-6 and TRBJ2-5, with unresolved D. Looked up from germline, CDR1 is MNHNY and CDR2 is SVGAGI (reference sequence). V dropped 5 bases and J dropped 5 bases, with 9 bases sitting between them. This CDR3 is built from 12 residues.